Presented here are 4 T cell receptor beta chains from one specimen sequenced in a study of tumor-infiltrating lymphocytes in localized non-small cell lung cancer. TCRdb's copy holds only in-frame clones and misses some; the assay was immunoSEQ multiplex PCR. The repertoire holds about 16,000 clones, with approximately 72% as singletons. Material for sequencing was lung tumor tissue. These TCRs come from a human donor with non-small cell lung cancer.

The CDR3 here is CASSARTGIEQYF. CDR3 DNA: TGTGCCAGCAGTGCCCGGACAGGGATCGAGCAGTACTTC. The genes are TRBV25-1 and TRBJ2-7, with 8 nucleotides matching TRBD1. Per the germline V gene, CDR1 is MGHDK and CDR2 is SYGVNS. The CDR3 length is 13 residues. With V trimmed by 4 bases and J by 6 bases, 5 bases remained unmatched.

CDR3 sequence: CASSLSVGLGQEKLFF. CDR3 coding DNA: TGTGCCAGCAGTTTATCAGTGGGGTTGGGCCAAGAAAAACTGTTTTTT. The chain has TRBV27 and TRBJ1-4, with no clear D. Trimming took 0 bases from V and 8 from J, leaving 16 bases between them. Germline V gene data show CDR1 as MNHEY and CDR2 as SMNVEV (reference sequence). The CDR3 runs to 16 residues.

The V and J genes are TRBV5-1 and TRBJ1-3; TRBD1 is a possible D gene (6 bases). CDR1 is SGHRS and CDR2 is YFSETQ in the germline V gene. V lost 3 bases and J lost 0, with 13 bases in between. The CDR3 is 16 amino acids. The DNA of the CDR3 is TGCGCCAGCAGCTATACACTCAGGGGCTCTGGAAACACCATATATTTT. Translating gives CASSYTLRGSGNTIYF.

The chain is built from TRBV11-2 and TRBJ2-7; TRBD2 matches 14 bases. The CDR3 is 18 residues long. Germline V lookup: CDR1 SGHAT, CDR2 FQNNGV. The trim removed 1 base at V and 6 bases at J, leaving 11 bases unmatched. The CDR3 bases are TGTGCCAGCAGCTTAGTTGGACTAGCGGGAGGCCCAGGTGGCGAGCAGTACTTC. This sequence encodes CASSLVGLAGGPGGEQYF.